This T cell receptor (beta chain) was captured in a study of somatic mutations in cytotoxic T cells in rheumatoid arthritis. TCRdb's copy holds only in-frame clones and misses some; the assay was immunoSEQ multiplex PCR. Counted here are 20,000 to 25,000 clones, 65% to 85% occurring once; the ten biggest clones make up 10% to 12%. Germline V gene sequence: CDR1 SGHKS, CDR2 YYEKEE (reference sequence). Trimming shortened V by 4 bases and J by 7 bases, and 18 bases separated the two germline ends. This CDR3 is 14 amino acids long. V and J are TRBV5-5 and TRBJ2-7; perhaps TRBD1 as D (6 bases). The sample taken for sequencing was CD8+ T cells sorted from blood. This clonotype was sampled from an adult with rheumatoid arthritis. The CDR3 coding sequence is TGTGCCAGCAGCGCCCGGGACACGGGATTAGAGCAGTACTTC. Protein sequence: CASSARDTGLEQYF. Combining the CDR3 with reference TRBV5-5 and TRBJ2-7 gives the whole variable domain DAGVTQSPTHLIKTRGQQVTLRCSPISGHKSVSWYQQVLGQGPQFIFQYYEKEERGRGNFPDRFSARQFPNYSSELNVNALLLGDSALYLCASSARDTGLEQYFGPGTRLTVT.